This T cell receptor beta chain was found in a study of blood T cells in healthy people across ages. The junction had 11 bases not matched to a gene; V was cut back by 4 bases and J by 11 bases. Germline lookup yields CDR1 SGHRS and CDR2 YFSETQ. This CDR3 has 13 amino acids. This clonotype was seen a few times. Sample-barcoded 5' priming and a J-beta primer mix drove a second PCR of roughly 6 to 12 cycles. TCRdb independently ran MiXCR on the 5' RACE reads; one entry per CDR3 protein. The sample shows 1.4 million or so distinct CDR3 sequences, roughly two fifths of them seen only once. The chain couples TRBV5-1 to TRBJ2-5; TRBD1 aligns across 7 bases. The sample comprised blood. This sequence was found in a woman between 18 and 30 years old in good health. The CDR3 here is CASSVGQFNEQYF. The CDR3 DNA follows: TGCGCCAGCAGCGTGGGACAGTTCAATGAGCAGTACTTC.